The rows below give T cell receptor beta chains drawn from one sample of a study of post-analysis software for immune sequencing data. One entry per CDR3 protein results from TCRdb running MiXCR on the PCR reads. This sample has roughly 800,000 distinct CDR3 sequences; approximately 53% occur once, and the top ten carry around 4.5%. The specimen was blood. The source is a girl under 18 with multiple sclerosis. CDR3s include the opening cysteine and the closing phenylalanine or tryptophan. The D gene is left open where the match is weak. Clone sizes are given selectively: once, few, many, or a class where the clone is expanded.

CDR3 DNA: TGCAGCGTTGAAGGGACAGCCAAACAAGAGACCCAGTACTTC
CDR3 protein: CSVEGTAKQETQYF
V gene: TRBV29-1
D gene: NA
J gene: TRBJ2-5
clone size: few

CDR3 DNA: TGTGCCACCAGCAGAGAGGCAGGGGGCACTGAAGCTTTCTTT
CDR3 protein: CATSREAGGTEAFF
V gene: TRBV15
D gene: TRBD1
J gene: TRBJ1-1
clone size: NA

CDR3 DNA: TGTGCCGGCAGCTTCGGTGTCGGTTCCTACGAGCAGTACTTC
CDR3 protein: CAGSFGVGSYEQYF
V gene: TRBV7-9
D gene: NA
J gene: TRBJ2-7
clone size: once

CDR3 DNA: TGTGCCAGCAGTCTCGGACAGGGGCTAGAGCAGTACTTC
CDR3 protein: CASSLGQGLEQYF
V gene: TRBV12-3/TRBV12-4
D gene: TRBD1
J gene: TRBJ2-5
clone size: NA

CDR3 DNA: TGCAGTGCTAGCGGAGCGGGGGGGGTTGATGAGCAGTTCTTC
CDR3 protein: CSASGAGGVDEQFF
V gene: TRBV20-1
D gene: TRBD2
J gene: TRBJ2-1
clone size: NA

CDR3 DNA: TGTGCCAGCAGCCAAGGCGCCCTTATTCTCGACGAGCAGTACTTC
CDR3 protein: CASSQGALILDEQYF
V gene: TRBV14
D gene: NA
J gene: TRBJ2-7
clone size: NA

CDR3 DNA: TGCAGTGCTAGACTATTGACAGGGGTCGGCTACACCTTC
CDR3 protein: CSARLLTGVGYTF
V gene: TRBV20-1
D gene: TRBD1
J gene: TRBJ1-2
clone size: NA

CDR3 DNA: TGTGCCTGGAGCGTGGCCGTCGTGCAGTACTTC
CDR3 protein: CAWSVAVVQYF
V gene: TRBV30
D gene: NA
J gene: TRBJ2-7
clone size: NA

CDR3 DNA: TGTGCCAGCAGCCGCACCCTAGCGGGAGAGACCCAGTACTTC
CDR3 protein: CASSRTLAGETQYF
V gene: TRBV3-1
D gene: TRBD2
J gene: TRBJ2-5
clone size: few

CDR3 DNA: TGTGCCAGTGGGGACAGTTCCTCCTACGAGCAGTACTTC
CDR3 protein: CASGDSSSYEQYF
V gene: TRBV19
D gene: TRBD1
J gene: TRBJ2-7
clone size: few

CDR3 DNA: TGCGCCAGCAGCTCTGGACAGGGAGATCACTATGGCTACACCTTC
CDR3 protein: CASSSGQGDHYGYTF
V gene: TRBV5-1
D gene: TRBD1
J gene: TRBJ1-2
clone size: NA

CDR3 DNA: TGCAGTGCTCTCGCCAGGGTGAATGGCTACACCTTC
CDR3 protein: CSALARVNGYTF
V gene: TRBV20-1
D gene: NA
J gene: TRBJ1-2
clone size: NA

CDR3 DNA: TGTGCCAGCAGCCAAAGGAACGAGCAGTACTTC
CDR3 protein: CASSQRNEQYF
V gene: TRBV3-1
D gene: NA
J gene: TRBJ2-7
clone size: many

CDR3 DNA: TGTGCCAGCAGCCAAGGAGGCGGGAGAGACAATGAGCAGTTCTTC
CDR3 protein: CASSQGGGRDNEQFF
V gene: TRBV3-1
D gene: TRBD2
J gene: TRBJ2-1
clone size: NA

CDR3 DNA: TGTGCCAGCAGTCGACTAGCGGGGTCGTCCTACGAGCAGTACTTC
CDR3 protein: CASSRLAGSSYEQYF
V gene: TRBV12-3/TRBV12-4
D gene: TRBD2
J gene: TRBJ2-7
clone size: few

CDR3 DNA: TGCAGTGCTAGAAATGTCGCTAGCGGGAGACCCCGGGACGAGCAGTACTTC
CDR3 protein: CSARNVASGRPRDEQYF
V gene: TRBV20-1
D gene: TRBD2
J gene: TRBJ2-7
clone size: few

CDR3 DNA: TGTGCTAGCAGCTTTAGTCAGAACACTGAAGCTTTCTTT
CDR3 protein: CASSFSQNTEAFF
V gene: TRBV7-7
D gene: NA
J gene: TRBJ1-1
clone size: NA

CDR3 DNA: TGTGCCTGGACTAGGACAGCTAACTATGGCTACACCTTC
CDR3 protein: CAWTRTANYGYTF
V gene: TRBV30
D gene: NA
J gene: TRBJ1-2
clone size: NA

CDR3 DNA: TGTGCCAGCAGCTTAACCGGGAGGGTTTACGAGCAGTACTTC
CDR3 protein: CASSLTGRVYEQYF
V gene: TRBV7-9
D gene: TRBD2
J gene: TRBJ2-7
clone size: NA

CDR3 DNA: TGTGCCAGCAGCTTAATGTCAGCCTACGAGCAGTACTTC
CDR3 protein: CASSLMSAYEQYF
V gene: TRBV7-2
D gene: NA
J gene: TRBJ2-7
clone size: NA

CDR3 DNA: TGTGCCTGGACGGGCGCTAGCGGGGGTGAGCAGTACTTC
CDR3 protein: CAWTGASGGEQYF
V gene: TRBV30
D gene: TRBD2
J gene: TRBJ2-7
clone size: NA

CDR3 DNA: TGCAGCGGAGAACAGGGGCCACAAGAGACCCAGTACTTC
CDR3 protein: CSGEQGPQETQYF
V gene: TRBV29-1
D gene: TRBD1
J gene: TRBJ2-5
clone size: NA

CDR3 DNA: TGCAGTGCTAGGGACCCGACTAGCGGGAGGTTCGGCGAGCAGTACTTC
CDR3 protein: CSARDPTSGRFGEQYF
V gene: TRBV20-1
D gene: TRBD2
J gene: TRBJ2-7
clone size: NA

CDR3 DNA: TGTGCCAGCAGCTTCAGCCCTGTGGGATTGTACCAAGAGACCCAGTACTTC
CDR3 protein: CASSFSPVGLYQETQYF
V gene: TRBV11-2
D gene: NA
J gene: TRBJ2-5
clone size: few

CDR3 DNA: TGCAGTGCTGGGAGACGGACACCGCCGGATAGCTACACCTTC
CDR3 protein: CSAGRRTPPDSYTF
V gene: TRBV20-1
D gene: NA
J gene: TRBJ1-2
clone size: NA

CDR3 DNA: TGCGCCAGCAGCTTGGGCGGTCGGGGCGCCGGCGGTTCTACGCAGTATTTT
CDR3 protein: CASSLGGRGAGGSTQYF
V gene: TRBV5-1
D gene: NA
J gene: TRBJ2-3
clone size: NA

CDR3 DNA: TGTGCCAGCAGCTCCCCGACAGGGGCAGGGCCACCCCTCCACTTT
CDR3 protein: CASSSPTGAGPPLHF
V gene: TRBV5-5
D gene: TRBD1
J gene: TRBJ1-6
clone size: NA

CDR3 DNA: TGCAGTGCTCGGACCGAGATTGGGCATGGCTACACCTTC
CDR3 protein: CSARTEIGHGYTF
V gene: TRBV20-1
D gene: NA
J gene: TRBJ1-2
clone size: once

CDR3 DNA: TGTGCCAGCAGTTCAACCCCAGATACGCAGTATTTT
CDR3 protein: CASSSTPDTQYF
V gene: TRBV27
D gene: NA
J gene: TRBJ2-3
clone size: few

CDR3 DNA: TGCAGCGTTGGTAGGGGACTAGCGGGTTACGAGCAGTACTTC
CDR3 protein: CSVGRGLAGYEQYF
V gene: TRBV29-1
D gene: TRBD2
J gene: TRBJ2-7
clone size: NA

CDR3 DNA: TGTGCCAGCAGCTTTCCCCCTAGCGCAGACTACAATGAGCAGTTCTTC
CDR3 protein: CASSFPPSADYNEQFF
V gene: TRBV13
D gene: NA
J gene: TRBJ2-1
clone size: NA

CDR3 DNA: TGCAGCGTTGAAAAGGGCGGGAGCGGGGGGGAGCAGTACTTC
CDR3 protein: CSVEKGGSGGEQYF
V gene: TRBV29-1
D gene: TRBD2
J gene: TRBJ2-7
clone size: NA

CDR3 DNA: TGCGCCAGCAGAGGTCTGGAGGGGACCGGGGAGCTGTTTTTT
CDR3 protein: CASRGLEGTGELFF
V gene: TRBV5-1
D gene: NA
J gene: TRBJ2-2
clone size: NA

CDR3 DNA: TGCAGTGCTACCTCGCGGGAGGCCCCCGAGCAGTACTTC
CDR3 protein: CSATSREAPEQYF
V gene: TRBV20-1
D gene: TRBD2
J gene: TRBJ2-7
clone size: NA

CDR3 DNA: TGTGCCAGCAGTGAACCCCTCGGACAGGGGACGGACGAGCAGTACTTC
CDR3 protein: CASSEPLGQGTDEQYF
V gene: TRBV25-1
D gene: TRBD1
J gene: TRBJ2-7
clone size: once

CDR3 DNA: TGCAGTGCTAGAGGAACAGGGACGGGAGGCTACACCTTC
CDR3 protein: CSARGTGTGGYTF
V gene: TRBV20-1
D gene: NA
J gene: TRBJ1-2
clone size: few

CDR3 DNA: TGTGCCAGCAGTTTAGGAGCAGGAACCTATGGCTACACCTTC
CDR3 protein: CASSLGAGTYGYTF
V gene: TRBV12-3/TRBV12-4
D gene: NA
J gene: TRBJ1-2
clone size: few

CDR3 DNA: TGTGCCAGCAGCCAAAGCATCGTAGGGAGAGAGACCCAGTACTTC
CDR3 protein: CASSQSIVGRETQYF
V gene: TRBV7-2
D gene: NA
J gene: TRBJ2-5
clone size: NA

CDR3 DNA: TGTGCCAGCAGCCAAGACCCATACTCCTACGAGCAGTACTTC
CDR3 protein: CASSQDPYSYEQYF
V gene: TRBV3-1
D gene: NA
J gene: TRBJ2-7
clone size: few

CDR3 DNA: TGCAGTGCTTACGAGGATGGCTACACCTTC
CDR3 protein: CSAYEDGYTF
V gene: TRBV20-1
D gene: NA
J gene: TRBJ1-2
clone size: few

CDR3 DNA: TGTGCCAGCAGCTTAAGAACAGGGGCTCAAAACAATGAGCAGTTCTTC
CDR3 protein: CASSLRTGAQNNEQFF
V gene: TRBV7-9
D gene: TRBD1
J gene: TRBJ2-1
clone size: NA

CDR3 DNA: TGTGCCATCAGTGACCCCAGGGACACGGACCATCGGGCCCAGTACTTC
CDR3 protein: CAISDPRDTDHRAQYF
V gene: TRBV10-3
D gene: NA
J gene: TRBJ2-5
clone size: NA